The 25 T cell receptor beta chains presented below share a single source sample, sequenced in a study of control samples from healthy donors and cancer patients. Measured with immunoSEQ multiplex PCR; TCRdb has only the in-frame clones, and not every one. The data contain approximately 210,000 clones, roughly nine tenths of them singletons. The sample consisted of blood. These receptors came from a man aged 25-40 years in good health.

The rearrangement links TRBV5-8 to TRBJ1-2; no definite D call. Germline-derived CDR1 and CDR2 are SGHTS and YDEGEE. V was pared by 0 bases and J by 0 bases, with 12 bases between. The CDR3 has 16 residues. CDR3 DNA: TGTGCCAGCAGCTTGGACCAGGCTGGGGCTAACTATGGCTACACCTTC. Translating it yields CASSLDQAGANYGYTF.

This clone was found a few times. The genes are TRBV5-1 and TRBJ1-1; D not certain. This CDR3 comprises 14 residues. The germline V and J ends were trimmed by 4 bases and 4 bases, with 14 bases remaining between them. Germline V gene data show CDR1 as SGHRS and CDR2 as YFSETQ. In nucleotides, the CDR3 is TGCGCCAGCAGCCCGGATGTGGGAGGCACTGAAGCTTTCTTT. Amino acid sequence: CASSPDVGGTEAFF.

The V gene is TRBV6-5, the J gene TRBJ1-1, with 7 positions matching TRBD1. CDR1 is MNHEY, CDR2 SVGAGI, per germline. Trimming took 8 bases from V and 3 from J; bases not matched to a gene: 9. This CDR3 comprises 14 residues. The CDR3 here is CASAQRDRYTEAFF. CDR3 DNA sequence: TGTGCCAGCGCACAAAGGGACAGATACACTGAAGCTTTCTTT.

V gene TRBV5-1 combines with J gene TRBJ2-1, with 10 bases matching TRBD2. Germline V gene data show CDR1 as SGHRS and CDR2 as YFSETQ. The CDR3 sequence is 16 residues long. The V and J ends lost 0 bases and 8 bases, in that order; junction bases with no gene match: 8. The CDR3 sequence: CASSLAASGGADEQFF. CDR3 nucleotides: TGCGCCAGCAGCTTGGCGGCCAGCGGGGGGGCAGATGAGCAGTTCTTC.

The chain uses TRBV3-1 (or the pseudogene TRBV3-2) and TRBJ1-6; 8 nucleotides match TRBD1. This CDR3 has 16 amino acids. The V gene end was trimmed by 3 bases and the J gene end by 7 bases; junction bases not matched to a gene: 8. Looked up from germline, CDR1 is LGHDT and CDR2 is YNNKEL (reference sequence). CDR3 DNA: TGTGCCAGCAGCCAGAACCAGGGGGCTGGGAATTCACCCCTCCACTTT. Its protein product is CASSQNQGAGNSPLHF.

The chain combines TRBV7-9 with TRBJ2-1; 10 bases are a match to TRBD2. Germline CDR1 SEHNR, CDR2 FQNEAQ (reference sequence). This CDR3 has 17 residues. V lost 4 bases, J lost 4 bases, and 10 bases stayed unmatched. CDR3 residues: CASSSYSGGKSYNEQFF. The CDR3 nucleotides read TGTGCCAGCAGCTCCTATAGCGGGGGGAAATCTTACAATGAGCAGTTCTTC.

This chain links TRBV6-4 with TRBJ1-2; no clear D gene. The CDR3 totals 12 residues. Germline V CDR1 and CDR2: MRHNA, SNTAGT. V gave up 2 bases and J gave up 8 bases, with 9 bases separating them. The DNA for the CDR3 is TGTGCCAGCAGTGACGAGGTCCGGGGCTACACCTTC. Translating gives CASSDEVRGYTF.

With respect to this clone: Distinct nucleotide sequences in the sample also encode this CDR3. The J gene is TRBJ1-1, the V gene TRBV6-5; no firm D call. The length of the CDR3 is 13 residues. V was pared by 6 bases and J by 0 bases, with 8 bases between. From germline, CDR1 is MNHEY and CDR2 SVGAGI. The CDR3 sequence is CASRATVNTEAFF. The CDR3, as DNA: TGTGCCAGCAGAGCAACAGTGAACACTGAAGCTTTCTTT.

CDR3 nucleotides: TGTGCCAGCAGGCCGGGACCGGGGACCGGGGAGCTGTTTTTT. This encodes CASRPGPGTGELFF. The chain carries TRBV5-4 and TRBJ2-2; possibly TRBD1 or TRBD2 for D (5 bases each). CDR3 length: 14 amino acids. V gave up 5 bases and J gave up 5 bases, with 13 bases separating them. Germline V gene sequence: CDR1 SGHNT, CDR2 YYREEE (reference sequence).

The chain carries TRBV5-6 and TRBJ2-7; D is ambiguous. Trimming stripped 1 base from V and 0 bases from J, with 11 bases between. CDR1 SGHDT and CDR2 YYEEEE come from the germline V gene. The CDR3 totals 15 residues. Here the CDR3 reads CASSLSPDLSYEQYF. The CDR3 DNA reads as TGTGCCAGCAGCTTGTCGCCAGACCTCTCCTACGAGCAGTACTTC.

The genes are TRBV6-1 and TRBJ1-5; 7 bases line up with TRBD1. J gave up 2 bases and V 2 bases, and 3 bases lay outside the gene matches. CDR1 is MNHNS, CDR2 SASEGT, per germline. This CDR3 is 15 amino acids long. CDR3 in DNA: TGTGCCAGCAGTGAAACCAGGGGGGGCAATCAGCCCCAGCATTTT. Encoded protein: CASSETRGGNQPQHF.

This clone appeared a single time. The chain combines TRBV5-8 with TRBJ1-2, with unresolved D. Looked up from germline, CDR1 is SGHTS and CDR2 is YDEGEE. V lost 1 base to trimming and J lost 8 bases, with 12 bases between them. The CDR3 is made up of 13 amino acids. The CDR3 sequence is CASSLIRASGYTF. CDR3 bases: TGTGCCAGCAGCTTGATACGGGCCTCAGGCTACACCTTC.

The rearrangement joins TRBV6-5 to TRBJ1-2, with D perhaps matching TRBD1 (5 bases). The germline CDR1 and CDR2 sequences are MNHEY and SVGAGI. The CDR3 has 13 residues. V lost 6 bases to trimming and J lost 7 bases, with 15 bases between them. The CDR3 nucleotides read TGTGCCAGCAGCCCCGGGACGGGGCTTGGCTACACCTTC. Amino acids: CASSPGTGLGYTF.

In DNA, the CDR3 is TGTGCCAGCAGCCAAGATCAGAGGACAGTGGGCTACACCTTC. Translating gives CASSQDQRTVGYTF. This chain links TRBV14 with TRBJ1-2; the D gene is possibly TRBD1 (6 bases). The CDR3 has 14 amino acids. From germline, CDR1 is SGHDN and CDR2 FVKESK. Trimming removed 0 bases from V and 8 bases from J, with 13 bases in between.

The chain links TRBV11-2 to TRBJ2-7; TRBD2 matches 8 bases. V was pared by 5 bases and J by 4 bases, with 13 bases of the junction left unmatched. The germline V gene has CDR1 SGHAT and CDR2 FQNNGV. The CDR3 consists of 16 residues. Here the CDR3 reads CASSNFGGGNEYEQYF. CDR3 sequence (DNA): TGTGCCAGCAGCAATTTCGGGGGGGGAAACGAATACGAGCAGTACTTC.

The rearrangement links TRBV7-8 to TRBJ1-1; D possibly corresponds to TRBD1 (6 bases). CDR3 length equals 16 residues. Germline CDR1 and CDR2: SGHVS and FQNEAQ. Trimming pared 3 bases from V and 2 bases from J, leaving 16 bases between. The CDR3 loop is CASSFQGTAGNTEAFF. The CDR3 DNA is TGTGCCAGCAGCTTCCAGGGGACTGCGGGTAACACTGAAGCTTTCTTT.

The rearrangement uses TRBV6-5 and TRBJ1-6; 7 bases agree with TRBD1. CDR3 length: 15 residues. The V segment lost 11 bases and the J segment 6 bases; nucleotides outside the gene matches: 13. From germline, CDR1 is MNHEY and CDR2 SVGAGI. Here the CDR3 reads CALMSAGTVNSPLHF. Written as DNA, the CDR3 is TGTGCCCTTATGTCGGCCGGGACAGTTAATTCACCCCTCCACTTT.

The J gene is TRBJ2-1, the V gene TRBV18; a possible D gene is TRBD1 (7 bases). The germline V gene has CDR1 KGHSH and CDR2 LQKENI. This CDR3 is built from 15 residues. V lost 2 bases and J lost 8, with 16 bases in between. The CDR3 bases are TGTGCCAGCTCACCATCGTTAACAGGGGAGGATGAGCAGTTCTTC. It encodes CASSPSLTGEDEQFF.

The J gene is TRBJ1-1, the V gene TRBV18; D gene unclear. V was clipped by 5 bases and J by 1 base, with 11 bases between them. The germline gives CDR1 KGHSH, CDR2 LQKENI. This CDR3 is 14 amino acids long. CDR3: CASSLQTRNTEAFF. The CDR3 DNA follows: TGTGCCAGCTCATTACAGACACGGAACACTGAAGCTTTCTTT.

V gene TRBV11-2 combines with J gene TRBJ1-1, with D possibly TRBD1 on 5 matching bases. V was shortened by 1 base and J by 6 bases, with 21 bases between the two germline ends. Germline CDR1 SGHAT, CDR2 FQNNGV. CDR3 length: 17 residues. The CDR3 bases are TGTGCCAGCAGCTTAGTAAGAAGTCGGGGCTCGAGGGCTGAAGCTTTCTTT. Residues: CASSLVRSRGSRAEAFF. The full variable domain, completed using reference TRBV11-2 and TRBJ1-1, is EAGVAQSPRYKIIEKRQSVAFWCNPISGHATLYWYQQILGQGPKLLIQFQNNGVVDDSQLPKDRFSAERLKGVDSTLKIQPAKLEDSAVYLCASSLVRSRGSRAEAFFGQGTRLTVV.

This clone appeared a single time. The chain links TRBV27 to TRBJ2-2, with 10 bases matching TRBD2. Losses at the gene ends were 4 bases for V and 0 bases for J; bases not matched to a gene: 14. Germline lookup yields CDR1 MNHEY and CDR2 SMNVEV (reference sequence). This CDR3 region has 20 residues. In DNA, the CDR3 is TGTGCCAGCAGTTCCTATCCTAGCGGGGGCCTTTGGTCGAACACCGGGGAGCTGTTTTTT. Amino acid sequence: CASSSYPSGGLWSNTGELFF.

The genes are TRBV24-1 and TRBJ2-1, with TRBD1 identical over 9 bases. The CDR3 consists of 15 residues. Germline values: CDR1 KGHDR, CDR2 SFDVKD. Trimming at V came to 10 bases and at J to 5 bases, leaving 11 bases not matched to a gene. CDR3 nucleotide sequence: TGTGCCACTTCGCGTGGGACAGGGTTTAACAATGAGCAGTTCTTC. Amino acids: CATSRGTGFNNEQFF.

V usage is TRBV13 and J usage is TRBJ2-3; D may be TRBD1 or TRBD2 (5 bases each). The germline V gene has CDR1 PRHDT and CDR2 FYEKMQ (reference sequence). This CDR3 is 18 amino acids long. V gave up 5 bases and J gave up 2 bases, with 23 bases separating them. CDR3 bases: TGTGCCAGCAGCCCCCCGGAGGCCGAGGGGCGTGACACAGATACGCAGTATTTT. Its translation: CASSPPEAEGRDTDTQYF.

CDR3 nucleotide sequence: TGTGCCAGCAGTTCGGGACAGGGGGCAGACTACGAGCAGTACTTC. Protein sequence: CASSSGQGADYEQYF. The rearrangement joins TRBV2 to TRBJ2-7; 12 positions agree with TRBD1. Germline-derived CDR1 and CDR2 are SNHLY and FYNNEI. After removal of 5 bases from V and 3 bases from J, the junction contained 5 bases not matched to a gene. The CDR3 totals 15 residues.

The chain has TRBV7-9 and TRBJ2-2; 8 bases line up with TRBD2. The CDR3 consists of 15 residues. Germline V gives CDR1 SEHNR, CDR2 FQNEAQ (reference sequence). Unmatched junction bases numbered 7, after V lost 5 bases and J lost 5 bases. The CDR3: CASSTGTRGTGELFF. The CDR3 nucleotides are TGTGCCAGCAGCACCGGGACTAGGGGTACCGGGGAGCTGTTTTTT. Drawing the rest from reference TRBV7-9 and TRBJ2-2, the complete variable domain is DTGVSQNPRHKITKRGQNVTFRCDPISEHNRLYWYRQTLGQGPEFLTYFQNEAQLEKSRLLSDRFSAERPKGSFSTLEIQRTEQGDSAMYLCASSTGTRGTGELFFGEGSRLTVL.